Listed below are T cell receptor beta chains from one sample, sequenced in a study of blood T cell repertoires in COVID-19. Repertoires were generated with immunoSEQ multiplex PCR, while TCRdb's copy carries only in-frame clones and drops some. This sample has 200,000 to 250,000 clones, with about nine tenths found just once. The sequenced sample was PBMCs or T cells enriched from blood (not recorded which). The receptor set was obtained from a woman in her 40s with acute COVID-19. The conserved cysteine and the conserved F or W are not part of the CDR3 here. A D gene is named only where the DNA matches it firmly. Clone size appears in some rows only: once, few, many, or a class for an expanded clone.

d_call clone_size j_call v_call cdr3_aa
. . TRBJ2-1 TRBV3-1/TRBV3-2 ASSPRGGGASSPLKGQF
. once TRBJ1-1 TRBV7-9 ASSLQGPNTEAF
TRBD1 once TRBJ2-2 TRBV27 ASRMTGSGELF
. . TRBJ1-2 TRBV9 ASSVGQGPMSNYGYT
TRBD2 . TRBJ2-3 TRBV7-3 ASSPSLSGVPDTQY
. . TRBJ2-2 TRBV2 ASSERGNVAGELF
. . TRBJ1-1 TRBV19 ASSIWQNTEAF
. . TRBJ2-2 TRBV7-3 ASSLLVQTRANTGELF
. . TRBJ1-4 TRBV28 ASSLARRAEKLF
TRBD1 . TRBJ1-1 TRBV9 ASSPRPGGTEAF
. . TRBJ1-5 TRBV10-3 AISESGGVGNQPQH
TRBD1 . TRBJ2-6 TRBV7-2 ASSPTGVGANVLT
TRBD2 . TRBJ2-7 TRBV7-9 ASSLAWAGDEQY